This TCR beta chain was found in a study of blood T cell repertoires in COVID-19. Study information: The United States, Italy and Spain supplied acute and convalescent COVID-19 samples.

In the study's own analysis: Reference gene primers were amplified, and this amplification served to estimate nucleated cell counts. Assay used: immunoSEQ multiplex PCR; TCRdb lists only in-frame clones, some missing. D and trimming come from the DNA, and the V and J calls and clone size come from that table. The data contain approximately 76,000 clones, about four fifths of them singletons. Trimming shortened V by 7 bases and J by 6 bases, and 21 bases separated the two germline ends. Looked up from germline, CDR1 is MDHEN and CDR2 is SYDVKM. This CDR3 spans 15 amino acids. The source of this sequence is a man older than 75 with active or convalescent COVID-19. The chain has TRBV28 and TRBJ1-2; the D gene is possibly TRBD1 (5 bases). Sequences were obtained from peripheral blood. In DNA, the CDR3 is TGTGCCAGCACCCGTGTCGGGACTCGGAATGATGGCTACACCTTC. This gives the protein CASTRVGTRNDGYTF.